One and the same sample provided the 21 T cell receptor beta chains below, sequenced in a study of CD8 T cells in ankylosing spondylitis. TCRdb re-analysed the 5' RACE reads in MiXCR, keeping a single row per CDR3 protein. This sample has about 140,000 distinct CDR3 sequences; 7% to 10% occur once, and the top ten carry less than 7.5%. Source material: synovial fluid, either unsorted or a sorted T cell fraction (not recorded which). All receptors derive from a male donor with ankylosing spondylitis.

This clonotype was seen many times. The chain uses TRBV7-2 and TRBJ1-1; no definite D call. The CDR3 has 14 residues. Germline assignment: CDR1 SGHTA and CDR2 FQGNSA. Deletions cut 6 bases from V and 3 bases from J, with 14 bases between. The CDR3 DNA reads as TGTGCCAGCAGGCGAGGTGGGAGGTACACTGAAGCTTTCTTT. Translated, it gives CASRRGGRYTEAFF.

The table lists this clonotype with many counts. The genes are TRBV2 and TRBJ1-2, with D possibly TRBD1 on 5 matching bases. CDR3 length: 15 residues. Germline lookup yields CDR1 SNHLY and CDR2 FYNNEI. The V end lost 4 bases, the J end lost 2 bases, and 14 bases lay between the germline ends. The CDR3 loop reads CASSVGGNYNYGYTF. In DNA, the CDR3 is TGTGCCAGCAGTGTTGGGGGGAATTACAACTATGGCTACACCTTC.

This clonotype has at least ten counts. This sequence joins TRBV18 and TRBJ2-1; 7 bases line up with TRBD1. The J segment lost 5 bases and the V segment lost 3 bases, leaving 7 bases of the junction unmatched. This CDR3 region has 15 residues. Germline-derived CDR1 and CDR2 are KGHSH and LQKENI. The CDR3 region has the DNA TGTGCCAGCTCACCCATAGGGGACAGCAACAATGAGCAGTTCTTC. Amino acid sequence: CASSPIGDSNNEQFF.

About this clonotype: The junction departs from the called germline gene at one end, perhaps through a read error. This chain links TRBV5-8 with TRBJ2-3; D may correspond to TRBD1 or TRBD2 (5 bases each). The CDR3 runs 16 residues. Germline CDR1 reads SGHTS; CDR2 reads YDEGEE. DNA for the CDR3: TGTGCCATCAGCCCAGGGCCTAGCATATCCACAGATACGCAGTATTTT. Residues: CAISPGPSISTDTQYF.

This clonotype has a handful of counts. This sequence joins TRBV20-1 and TRBJ2-6, with D hard to call. The V end lost 6 bases, the J end lost 2 bases, and 8 bases lay between the germline ends. Germline V lookup: CDR1 DFQATT, CDR2 SNEGSKA (reference sequence). The CDR3 extends over 13 amino acids. In DNA, the CDR3 is TGCAGTGCCGTGGACGCTGGGGCCAACGTCCTGACTTTC. Translated: CSAVDAGANVLTF.

This clonotype was found many times. The V and J genes are TRBV7-9 and TRBJ1-6; 8 bases align to TRBD1. Germline values: CDR1 SEHNR, CDR2 FQNEAQ (reference sequence). The length of the CDR3 is 13 residues. After removal of 10 bases from V and 8 bases from J, the junction contained 7 bases not matched to a gene. The CDR3 sequence is CATQDRADSPLHF. CDR3 nucleotide sequence: TGTGCCACCCAGGACAGGGCTGATTCACCCCTCCACTTT.

This clonotype occurred many times. The gene calls are TRBV6-2 or TRBV6-3 and TRBJ2-3; D possibly corresponds to TRBD1 (6 bases). CDR1 and CDR2 from the germline V gene are MNHEY and SVGEGT. This CDR3 region has 14 residues. The germline V and J ends were trimmed by 10 bases and 2 bases, with 16 bases remaining between them. This CDR3 reads CAIKKWTATDTQYF. CDR3 bases: TGTGCCATCAAAAAATGGACAGCCACAGATACGCAGTATTTT.

A note on this clonotype: Being one base from a much bigger clone, this may be a read error. The rearrangement uses TRBV10-3 and TRBJ1-2; D is undetermined. Trimming took off 4 bases at V and 6 bases at J, with 12 bases between the two ends. The germline V gene has CDR1 ENHRY and CDR2 SYGVKD. The CDR3 has 13 amino acids. The CDR3 DNA sequence: TGTGCCATCAGTGTCGAATGTGGGGATGGCTACACCTTC. Its translation is CAISVECGDGYTF.

In its sample, this clonotype was seen a few times. This chain joins TRBV10-3 and TRBJ1-1, with TRBD1 as a possible D gene (6 bases). The V and J ends lost 3 bases and 3 bases respectively, with 14 bases between them. CDR1 and CDR2 from the germline V gene are ENHRY and SYGVKD. CDR3 length: 15 residues. The CDR3 DNA reads as TGTGCCATCAGTGACGACAGGAGATTCTACACTGAAGCTTTCTTT. Protein sequence: CAISDDRRFYTEAFF.

In its sample, this clonotype was seen many times. The genes are TRBV11-2 and TRBJ1-6; D uncertain. Deletions cut 5 bases from V and 0 bases from J, with 11 bases between. Germline V CDR1 and CDR2: SGHAT, FQNNGV. This CDR3 region has 16 residues. The CDR3 sequence: CASSMTYGSYNSPLHF. CDR3 DNA: TGTGCCAGCAGCATGACTTACGGCTCCTATAATTCACCCCTCCACTTT.

The chain joins TRBV28 to TRBJ1-5; no reliable D call. The V gene lost 7 bases and the J gene lost 0 bases, with 13 bases spanning the gap. The CDR3 sequence is 15 residues long. Germline lookup yields CDR1 MDHEN and CDR2 SYDVKM. DNA of the CDR3: TGTGCCAGCACCCTCTGGGGTTATAGCAATCAGCCCCAGCATTTT. It codes for CASTLWGYSNQPQHF.

This clonotype was recorded at least ten times. The chain is built from TRBV2 and TRBJ2-7, with 7 bases that match TRBD2. The CDR3 is 14 amino acids. The germline CDR1 and CDR2 sequences are SNHLY and FYNNEI. With V trimmed by 7 bases and J by 1 base, 7 bases remained unmatched. This CDR3 is CASMAGRASYEQYF. The CDR3 DNA reads as TGTGCCAGCATGGCAGGGAGGGCGTCCTACGAGCAGTACTTC.

The chain employs TRBV10-3 and TRBJ1-1; TRBD1 matches 7 bases. The CDR3 contains 11 residues. Losses at the gene ends were 10 bases for V and 4 bases for J; bases not matched to a gene: 3. CDR1 is ENHRY, CDR2 SYGVKD, per germline. Here the CDR3 DNA reads TGTGCCACTCGACAGGGCACTGAAGCTTTCTTT. It specifies CATRQGTEAFF.

This clonotype was seen ten or more times. The J gene is TRBJ1-1, the V gene TRBV5-1; D not certain. The CDR3 is 13 residues long. V shed 0 bases and J shed 5 bases, with 8 bases lying between them. Germline V gives CDR1 SGHRS, CDR2 YFSETQ. CDR3 amino acids: CASSLESLTEAFF. The CDR3 coding sequence is TGCGCCAGCAGCTTGGAGAGCCTGACTGAAGCTTTCTTT. The full variable domain, completed using reference TRBV5-1 and TRBJ1-1, is KAGVTQTPRYLIKTRGQQVTLSCSPISGHRSVSWYQQTPGQGLQFLFEYFSETQRNKGNFPGRFSGRQFSNSRSEMNVSTLELGDSALYLCASSLESLTEAFFGQGTRLTVV.

This clonotype was recorded a few times. The J gene is TRBJ2-3, the V gene TRBV2; TRBD2 aligns across 9 bases. The CDR3 spans 15 residues. Per germline, CDR1 SNHLY and CDR2 FYNNEI. The trim removed 7 bases at V and 4 bases at J, leaving 9 bases unmatched. Written as DNA, the CDR3 is TGTGCCAGCACTCCGATTAGCGGGAGTGCAGATACGCAGTATTTT. Translation gives CASTPISGSADTQYF.

V gene TRBV20-1 combines with J gene TRBJ2-1; 10 bases are shared with TRBD2. The CDR3 is 17 amino acids. The germline CDR1 and CDR2 sequences are DFQATT and SNEGSKA (reference sequence). V lost 0 bases and J lost 8; bases outside the gene matches: 13. The CDR3 nucleotides are TGCAGTGCTAGAGATCTCGGAGCGGGGGGGCCATTTGATGAGCAGTTCTTC. Translating it yields CSARDLGAGGPFDEQFF.

This clonotype was seen ten or more times. The rearrangement links TRBV28 to TRBJ1-2; no firm D call. CDR1 and CDR2 (germline): MDHEN, SYDVKM. Trimming pared 7 bases from V and 7 bases from J, leaving 13 bases between. CDR3 length: 12 amino acids. CDR3 sequence reads: CASTRSRGGYTF. DNA of the CDR3: TGTGCCAGCACCCGCAGCCGGGGTGGCTACACCTTC.

This clonotype has ten or more counts. The rearrangement joins TRBV7-9 to TRBJ1-3; D possibly corresponds to TRBD1 (6 bases). The germline V gene has CDR1 SEHNR and CDR2 FQNEAQ (reference sequence). Trimming removed 2 bases at V and 10 bases at J, with 18 bases between. CDR3 length: 15 amino acids. In DNA form, the CDR3 reads TGTGCCAGCAGCTTAATGGTGTCAGGGGACTTGACCATATATTTT. Protein sequence: CASSLMVSGDLTIYF.

This clonotype was counted only a few times. The genes are TRBV24-1 and TRBJ1-5; 8 nucleotides agree with TRBD1. Germline V gene lookup returns CDR1 KGHDR and CDR2 SFDVKD. After removal of 9 bases from V and 9 bases from J, the junction contained 6 bases not matched to a gene. The CDR3 length is 12 residues. CDR3: CATGTGIGPQHF. The CDR3 nucleotides read TGTGCCACCGGGACAGGAATCGGGCCCCAGCATTTT.

This clonotype occurred many times. V is TRBV25-1 and J is TRBJ2-5, with D unresolved. V was cut by 6 bases and J by 7 bases, with 9 bases left in between. This CDR3 comprises 11 residues. Germline CDR1 reads MGHDK; CDR2 reads SYGVNS. CDR3 sequence (DNA): TGTGCCAGCAGCCGTTCGAGGACCCAGTACTTC. Protein product: CASSRSRTQYF.

This clonotype was detected ten times or more. V is TRBV7-9 and J is TRBJ1-1; D is undetermined. Per germline, CDR1 SEHNR and CDR2 FQNEAQ (reference sequence). This CDR3 has 13 amino acids. The V end lost 5 bases, the J end lost 1 base, and 8 bases lay between the germline ends. CDR3 in amino acids: CASSRSKNTEAFF. The DNA for the CDR3 is TGTGCCAGCAGCCGTTCGAAGAACACTGAAGCTTTCTTT.